The clone carrying this TCR beta chain came up once. These data originate in a study of cytomegalovirus exposure and HLA in healthy donors. Sequenced by immunoSEQ multiplex PCR; TCRdb stores in-frame clones only, minus some. Of approximately 120,000 clones listed, 94% were seen once; the top ten hold more than 0.9%. The CDR3 totals 11 residues. V was pared by 4 bases and J by 10 bases, with 10 bases between. Looked up from germline, CDR1 is SQVTM and CDR2 is ANQGSEA. Sample: PBMCs. The clonotype comes from a woman between 18 and 29 years old in good health and CMV-seronegative. J is TRBJ1-4 and V is TRBV29-1; perhaps TRBD1 as D (5 bases). In nucleotides, the CDR3 is TGCAGCGTTGGGCAGGGAGGAAAACTGTTTTTT. It codes for CSVGQGGKLFF.